The rows below give T cell receptor beta chains drawn from one sample of a study of blood T cell repertoires in COVID-19. Repertoires were generated with immunoSEQ multiplex PCR, while TCRdb's copy carries only in-frame clones and drops some. The table shows hundreds of thousands of clones, with 85% occurring only once. The sample taken for sequencing was peripheral blood. The receptors shown here come from a man aged 45-65 years with COVID-19, enrolled during active disease. CDR3s include the opening cysteine and the closing phenylalanine or tryptophan. A D gene is named only where the DNA matches it firmly. The size of a clone is reported for some rows only, either as once, few or many, or as a class for expanded clones.

once	TRBV7-6	TRBD1	TRBJ1-1	TGTGCCAGCAGCTCAGGACAGGGGATGAACACTGAAGCTTTCTTT	CASSSGQGMNTEAFF
few	TRBV14	TRBD1	TRBJ1-4	TGTGCCAGCAGCCGGACAGGGAATGAAAAACTGTTTTTT	CASSRTGNEKLFF
-	TRBV19	TRBD1	TRBJ2-1	TGTGCCAGTAGTATCATGGGACAGGGGGCGATCAATGAGCAGTTCTTC	CASSIMGQGAINEQFF
once	TRBV6-1	TRBD1	TRBJ1-6	TGTGCCAGCAGTGAAGCTTACAGGGGTCCTTCACCCCTCCACTTT	CASSEAYRGPSPLHF
-	TRBV27	-	TRBJ1-3	TGTGCCAGCAGTCCAAGGGGTTCTGGAAACACCATATATTTT	CASSPRGSGNTIYF
-	TRBV5-1	TRBD1	TRBJ2-2	TGCGCCAGCAGCTTTCCGGGACAGGGGTTTCCCGGGGAGCTGTTTTTT	CASSFPGQGFPGELFF
-	TRBV6-6	-	TRBJ1-6	TGTGCCAGCAGTTATACAGAGAATTCACCCCTCCACTTT	CASSYTENSPLHF
-	TRBV5-1	-	TRBJ2-2	TGCGCCAGCAGCTTAACAGTTAACACCGGGGAGCTGTTTTTT	CASSLTVNTGELFF
-	TRBV2	TRBD1	TRBJ1-1	TGTGCCAGCGGGACAGTACAGAACACTGAAGCTTTCTTT	CASGTVQNTEAFF
few	TRBV27	-	TRBJ2-1	TGTGCCAGCAGTTTAACTATTAACAATGAGCAGTTCTTC	CASSLTINNEQFF
few	TRBV2	TRBD2	TRBJ2-4	TGTGCCAGCAGTGAAGCTACACTAGCGGGTATAGCCAAAAACATTCAGTACTTC	CASSEATLAGIAKNIQYF
-	TRBV5-8	-	TRBJ2-7	TGTGCCAGCAGCTTGGAGTTCATCCCAACCCCTTCCAGCTACGAGCAGTACTTC	CASSLEFIPTPSSYEQYF
-	TRBV5-1	TRBD1	TRBJ1-1	TGCGCCAGCAGCTTTGGGTCAGGGGGCACTGAAGCTTTCTTT	CASSFGSGGTEAFF
-	TRBV28	TRBD1	TRBJ1-2	TGTGCCAGCAGTTTGGTTGGACAGGGGGCCCAATCCTATGGCTACACCTTC	CASSLVGQGAQSYGYTF
once	TRBV4-1	TRBD1	TRBJ1-1	TGCGCCAGCAGCCCTACGGACAGGGTCAACACTGAAGCTTTCTTT	CASSPTDRVNTEAFF
-	TRBV5-1	TRBD1	TRBJ2-5	TGCGCCAGCAGCCCCAGGGGGAGCCAAGAGACCCAGTACTTC	CASSPRGSQETQYF
-	TRBV7-6	-	TRBJ2-7	TGTGCCAGCAGCTTAGGGACAGACGAGCAGTACTTC	CASSLGTDEQYF
-	TRBV10-3	-	TRBJ1-4	TGTGCCATCAGTGAGTCTGGGCCCGGACAGACTAATGAAAAACTGTTTTTT	CAISESGPGQTNEKLFF
-	TRBV29-1	TRBD1	TRBJ2-1	TGCAGCGTTGAAGAACCCCCCGTGACAGGGGAGGCTTACAATGAGCAGTTCTTC	CSVEEPPVTGEAYNEQFF
-	TRBV2	-	TRBJ1-5	TGTGCCAGCAGTTGGACAGAGATTAGCAATCAGCCCCAGCATTTT	CASSWTEISNQPQHF
-	TRBV7-3	TRBD1	TRBJ2-1	TGTGCCAGCAGCGGGGGACAGGGGTTTGGCTATGAGCAGTTCTTC	CASSGGQGFGYEQFF
-	TRBV20-1	-	TRBJ2-1	TGCAGTGCCCGAGGGGTGGGGGGATCCTTCTTC	CSARGVGGSFF
-	TRBV19	-	TRBJ1-3	TGTGCCAGTAGTATCCGACAGTTCTCTGGAAACACCATATATTTT	CASSIRQFSGNTIYF
once	TRBV11-2	TRBD2	TRBJ2-7	TGTGCCAGCAGTCTAGAGTCGGCTAGCGGGGTACACGAGCAGTACTTC	CASSLESASGVHEQYF
-	TRBV29-1	TRBD1	TRBJ1-6	TGCAGCGCTGGACAGGGAGGAGGCTCACCCCTCCACTTT	CSAGQGGGSPLHF
-	TRBV27	-	TRBJ2-7	TGTGCCAGCAGTTTAGAATCCCCTTTTAGCCGGAGAGCCTACGAGCAGTACTTC	CASSLESPFSRRAYEQYF
-	TRBV4-2	TRBD1	TRBJ1-5	TGTGCCAGCAGCCAAGAGACAGGGGATGGGAATCAGCCCCAGCATTTT	CASSQETGDGNQPQHF